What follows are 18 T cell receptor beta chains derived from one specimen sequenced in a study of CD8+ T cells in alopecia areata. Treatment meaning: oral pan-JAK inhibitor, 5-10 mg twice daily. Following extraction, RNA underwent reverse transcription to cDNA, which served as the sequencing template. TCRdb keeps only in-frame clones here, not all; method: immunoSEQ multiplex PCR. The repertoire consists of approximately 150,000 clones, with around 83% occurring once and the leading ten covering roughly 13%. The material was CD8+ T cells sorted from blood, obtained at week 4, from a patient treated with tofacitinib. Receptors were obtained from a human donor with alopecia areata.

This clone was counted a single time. In nucleotides, the CDR3 is TGCGCCAGCAGCCAAGATCGTGCGCTTCGGGCCAAAAACATTCAGTACTTC. It encodes CASSQDRALRAKNIQYF. V and J are TRBV4-1 and TRBJ2-4; D ambiguous. This CDR3 comprises 17 residues. V lost 0 bases to trimming and J lost 1 base, with 13 bases between them. CDR1 is MGHRA, CDR2 YSYEKL, per germline.

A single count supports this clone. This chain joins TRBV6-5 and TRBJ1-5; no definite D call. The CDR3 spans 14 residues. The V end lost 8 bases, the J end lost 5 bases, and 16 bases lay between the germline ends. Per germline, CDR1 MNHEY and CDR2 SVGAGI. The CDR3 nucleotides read TGTGCCAGCCCTACGGGGTCATACTATCAGCCCCAGCATTTT. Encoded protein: CASPTGSYYQPQHF.

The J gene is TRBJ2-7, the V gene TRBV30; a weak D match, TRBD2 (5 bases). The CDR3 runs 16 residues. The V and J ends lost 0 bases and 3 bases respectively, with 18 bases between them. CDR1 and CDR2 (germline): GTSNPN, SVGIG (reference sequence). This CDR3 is CAWSVLFQLRVYEQYF. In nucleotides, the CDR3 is TGTGCCTGGAGTGTACTTTTTCAATTGCGGGTCTACGAGCAGTACTTC.

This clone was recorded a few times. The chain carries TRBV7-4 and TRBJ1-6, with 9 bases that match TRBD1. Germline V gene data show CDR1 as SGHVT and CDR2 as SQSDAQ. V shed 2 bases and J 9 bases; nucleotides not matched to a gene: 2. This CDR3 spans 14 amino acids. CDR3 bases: TGTGCCAGCAGCTTAAGGGACAGGGTTTCACCCCTCCACTTT. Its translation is CASSLRDRVSPLHF.

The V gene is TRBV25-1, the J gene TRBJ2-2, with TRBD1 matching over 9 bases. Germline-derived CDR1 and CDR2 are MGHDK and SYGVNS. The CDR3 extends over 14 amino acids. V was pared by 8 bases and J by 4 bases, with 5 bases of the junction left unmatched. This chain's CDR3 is CASSLDRGTGELFF. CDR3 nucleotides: TGTGCCAGCTCCCTGGACAGGGGCACCGGGGAGCTGTTTTTT.

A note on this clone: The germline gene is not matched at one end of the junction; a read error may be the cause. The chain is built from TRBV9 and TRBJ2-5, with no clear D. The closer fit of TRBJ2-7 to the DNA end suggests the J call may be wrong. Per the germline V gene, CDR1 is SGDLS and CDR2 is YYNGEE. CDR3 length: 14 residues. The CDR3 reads CASSDVGNSYEQYF. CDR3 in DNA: TGTGCTAGCAGCGACGTGGGAAATTCCTACGAGCAGTACTTC.

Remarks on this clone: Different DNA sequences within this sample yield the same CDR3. This chain's CDR3 is CASSQGRGSYEQYF. In DNA, the CDR3 is TGCGCCAGCAGCCAGGGAAGGGGCTCCTACGAGCAGTACTTC. The chain recombines TRBV4-1 with TRBJ2-7, with D possibly matching TRBD1 (5 bases). The V and J ends lost 3 bases and 0 bases respectively, with 9 bases between them. The V gene's germline CDR1 is MGHRA and CDR2 YSYEKL. The CDR3 has 14 residues.

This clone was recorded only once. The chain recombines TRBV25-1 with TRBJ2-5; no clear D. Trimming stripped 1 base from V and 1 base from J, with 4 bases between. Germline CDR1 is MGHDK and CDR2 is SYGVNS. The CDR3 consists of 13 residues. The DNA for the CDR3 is TGTGCCAGCAGTGAATTAGGCCAAGAGACCCAGTACTTC. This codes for CASSELGQETQYF.

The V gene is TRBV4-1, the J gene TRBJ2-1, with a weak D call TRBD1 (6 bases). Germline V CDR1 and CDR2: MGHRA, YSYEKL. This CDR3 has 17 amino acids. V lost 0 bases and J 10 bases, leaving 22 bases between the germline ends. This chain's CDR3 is CASSQDRTAGPLGEQFF. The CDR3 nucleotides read TGCGCCAGCAGCCAAGATCGGACAGCTGGGCCTTTGGGCGAGCAGTTCTTC.

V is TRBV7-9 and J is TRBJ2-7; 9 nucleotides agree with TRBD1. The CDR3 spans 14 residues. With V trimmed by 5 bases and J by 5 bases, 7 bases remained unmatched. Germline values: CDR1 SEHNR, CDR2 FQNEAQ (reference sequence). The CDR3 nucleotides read TGTGCCAGCAGCGTACAGGGGGCTTGGGACGAGCAGTACTTC. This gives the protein CASSVQGAWDEQYF.

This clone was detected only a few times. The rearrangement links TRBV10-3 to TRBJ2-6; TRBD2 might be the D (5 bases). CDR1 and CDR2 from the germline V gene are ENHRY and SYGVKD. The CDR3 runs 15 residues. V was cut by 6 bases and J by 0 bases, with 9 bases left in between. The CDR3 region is CAISRGNSGANVLTF. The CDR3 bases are TGTGCCATCAGCAGAGGGAACTCTGGGGCCAACGTCCTGACTTTC.

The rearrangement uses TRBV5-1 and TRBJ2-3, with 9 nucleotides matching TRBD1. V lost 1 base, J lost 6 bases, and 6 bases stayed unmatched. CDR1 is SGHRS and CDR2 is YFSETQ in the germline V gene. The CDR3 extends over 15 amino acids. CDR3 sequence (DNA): TGCGCCAGCAGCTTGTCAACAGGGGGCGGCGATACGCAGTATTTT. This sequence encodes CASSLSTGGGDTQYF.

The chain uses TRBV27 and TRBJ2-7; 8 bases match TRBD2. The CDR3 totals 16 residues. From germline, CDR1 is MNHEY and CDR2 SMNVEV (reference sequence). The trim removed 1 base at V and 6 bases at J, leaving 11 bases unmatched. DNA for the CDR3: TGTGCCAGCAGTTTATTGGCTAGCGGGTCGATTGCCGAGCAGTACTTC. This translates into CASSLLASGSIAEQYF.

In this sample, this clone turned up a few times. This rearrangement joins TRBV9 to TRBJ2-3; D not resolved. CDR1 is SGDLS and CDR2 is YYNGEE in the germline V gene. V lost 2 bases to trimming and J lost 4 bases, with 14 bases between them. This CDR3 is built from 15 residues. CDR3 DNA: TGTGCCAGCAGCGTTACCAGAGGATTGTCAGATACGCAGTATTTT. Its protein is CASSVTRGLSDTQYF.

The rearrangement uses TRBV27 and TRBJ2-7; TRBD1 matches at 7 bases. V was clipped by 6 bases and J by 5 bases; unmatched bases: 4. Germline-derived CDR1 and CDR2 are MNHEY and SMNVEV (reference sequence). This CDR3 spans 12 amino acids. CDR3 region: CASSLTGNEQYF. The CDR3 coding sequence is TGTGCCAGCAGCCTGACAGGGAACGAGCAGTACTTC.

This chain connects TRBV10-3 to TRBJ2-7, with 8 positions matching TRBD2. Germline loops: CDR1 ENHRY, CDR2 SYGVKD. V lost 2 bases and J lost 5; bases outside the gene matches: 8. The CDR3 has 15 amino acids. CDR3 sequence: CAISEPGTSFHEQYF. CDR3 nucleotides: TGTGCCATCAGTGAGCCCGGGACTAGTTTCCACGAGCAGTACTTC.

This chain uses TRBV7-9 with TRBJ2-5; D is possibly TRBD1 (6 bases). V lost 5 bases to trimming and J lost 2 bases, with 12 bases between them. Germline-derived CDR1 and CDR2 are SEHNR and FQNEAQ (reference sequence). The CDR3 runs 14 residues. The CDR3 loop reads CASSHWTEQETQYF. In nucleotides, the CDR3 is TGTGCCAGCAGCCATTGGACAGAACAAGAGACCCAGTACTTC.

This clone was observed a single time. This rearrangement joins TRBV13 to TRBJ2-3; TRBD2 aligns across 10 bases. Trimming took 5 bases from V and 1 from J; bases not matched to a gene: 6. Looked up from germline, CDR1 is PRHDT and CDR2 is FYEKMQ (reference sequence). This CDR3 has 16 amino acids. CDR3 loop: CASSDPGTSGTDTQYF. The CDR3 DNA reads TGTGCCAGCAGCGATCCCGGGACTAGCGGCACAGATACGCAGTATTTT.